This T cell receptor (beta chain) was captured in a study of cytomegalovirus exposure and HLA in healthy donors. With 60 Vbeta and 13 Jbeta primers, the PCR was carried out. Profiling relied on immunoSEQ multiplex PCR, and the TCRdb table lists in-frame clones only, not all of them. The sample has 100,000 to 150,000 clones; around three quarters are singletons. V shed 5 bases and J shed 6 bases, with 22 bases lying between them. The CDR3 length is 16 residues. Germline CDR1 reads MDHEN; CDR2 reads SYDVKM. In this sample, this clone turned up once. The receptor was isolated from a man younger than 45 in good health and CMV-seronegative. The chain recombines TRBV28 with TRBJ1-2, with no clear D. Specimen: PBMCs. The CDR3 coding sequence is TGTGCCAGCAGTCCGCCGGGCCGCTACCGGGAGCATGGCTACACCTTC. Residues: CASSPPGRYREHGYTF.